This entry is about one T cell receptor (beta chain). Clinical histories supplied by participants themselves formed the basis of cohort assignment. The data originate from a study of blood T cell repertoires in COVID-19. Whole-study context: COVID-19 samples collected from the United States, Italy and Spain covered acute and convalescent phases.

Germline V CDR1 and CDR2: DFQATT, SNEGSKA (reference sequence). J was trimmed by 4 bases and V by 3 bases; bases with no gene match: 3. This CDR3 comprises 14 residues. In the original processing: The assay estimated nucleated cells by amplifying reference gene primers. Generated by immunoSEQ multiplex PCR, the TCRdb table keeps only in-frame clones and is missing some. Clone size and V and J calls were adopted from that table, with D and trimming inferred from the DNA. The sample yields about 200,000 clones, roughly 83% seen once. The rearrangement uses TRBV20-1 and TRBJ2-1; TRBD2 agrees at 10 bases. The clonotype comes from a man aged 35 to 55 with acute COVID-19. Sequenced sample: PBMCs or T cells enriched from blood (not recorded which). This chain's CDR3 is CSASTSGIYNEQFF. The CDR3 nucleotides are TGCAGTGCTAGTACTAGCGGGATATACAATGAGCAGTTCTTC.